This T cell receptor beta chain stems from a study of blood T cells in healthy people across ages. After removal of 2 bases from V and 2 bases from J, the junction contained 10 bases not matched to a gene. CDR3 length: 18 amino acids. Germline CDR1 is MNHEY and CDR2 is SVGEGT. A second roughly 6 to 12 cycle PCR used barcoded and J-beta primers. TCRdb re-called the 5' RACE reads through MiXCR, storing one row per CDR3 protein. This table has hundreds of thousands of distinct CDR3 sequences, 25% appearing once. These records were also assigned to another study, of T cells of mothers and their children.

The V and J genes are TRBV6-2 or TRBV6-3 and TRBJ2-1; the match to TRBD2 covers 9 bases. This receptor was taken from a boy between 5 and 17 years old in good health. Material for sequencing was blood. DNA for the CDR3: TGTGCCAGCAGTTACGGAGTGGCGGGGGGGACGACCTACAATGAGCAGTTCTTC. It yields the protein CASSYGVAGGTTYNEQFF.